One and the same sample provided the 5 T cell receptor beta chains below, sequenced in a study of CD8 T cells in ankylosing spondylitis. No antigen has been assigned to these receptors. Study-wide findings and caveats: What appeared characteristic of ankylosing spondylitis blood was a TCR beta motif of fewer than ten highly homologous variants.

MiXCR, applied by TCRdb to the 5' RACE reads, yields one record per CDR3 protein. Of 400,000 to 450,000 distinct CDR3 sequences listed, roughly a sixth were seen once; the top ten hold about 0.94%. Sequenced: blood, either unsorted or a sorted T cell fraction (not recorded which). These receptors all come from a male donor with ankylosing spondylitis.

Only a few counts were recorded for this clonotype. The chain uses TRBV5-1 and TRBJ2-7, with D hard to call. CDR3 length equals 14 residues. Germline CDR1 SGHRS, CDR2 YFSETQ. Trimming took 0 bases from V and 2 from J, leaving 9 bases between them. The CDR3 is CASSLGRRPYEQYF. For the CDR3, the DNA is TGCGCCAGCAGCTTGGGGCGGAGACCCTACGAGCAGTACTTC.

This clonotype came up a few times. This chain joins TRBV7-2 and TRBJ2-5; no definite D call. This CDR3 has 15 residues. The V and J ends lost 2 bases and 1 base respectively, with 11 bases between them. Per the germline V gene, CDR1 is SGHTA and CDR2 is FQGNSA. The CDR3 nucleotides read TGTGCCAGCAGCTTATTCGGGCAGGTCCAAGAGACCCAGTACTTC. This encodes CASSLFGQVQETQYF.

This clonotype was observed a few times. In nucleotides, the CDR3 is TGTGCCAGCAGCGTAGAGATAGGGGAGGTAACAGATACGCAGTATTTT. It is translated as CASSVEIGEVTDTQYF. The genes are TRBV9 and TRBJ2-3, with D tentatively TRBD2 (6 bases). This CDR3 is built from 16 residues. V lost 0 bases to trimming and J lost 3 bases, with 14 bases between them. Germline V CDR1 and CDR2: SGDLS, YYNGEE.

This sequence joins TRBV7-2 and TRBJ2-3, with 8 bases matching TRBD1. There are 16 residues in the CDR3. V shed 1 base, J shed 3 bases, and the junction held 6 bases outside the gene matches. From germline, CDR1 is SGHTA and CDR2 FQGNSA. The CDR3 spells CASSLGQGISTDTQYF. In DNA, the CDR3 is TGTGCCAGCAGCTTAGGACAGGGGATAAGTACAGATACGCAGTATTTT.

The chain uses TRBV7-2 and TRBJ2-1; 10 bases fit TRBD1. Trimming took 0 bases from V and 9 from J; bases not matched to a gene: 17. This CDR3 spans 19 amino acids. Germline CDR1 reads SGHTA; CDR2 reads FQGNSA. The CDR3 DNA sequence: TGTGCCAGCAGCTTAGCGGTGGCTGTCTCGGGACAGGGGTTGAGTGAGCAGTTCTTC. It specifies CASSLAVAVSGQGLSEQFF.